This T cell receptor beta chain came from a study of cytomegalovirus exposure and HLA in healthy donors. Only a few counts were recorded for this clone. The CDR3 loop spans 17 amino acids. V was clipped by 0 bases and J by 3 bases, with 15 bases between them. Germline V gene lookup returns CDR1 LGHNA and CDR2 YNFKEQ. A multiplex PCR was run with 60 Vbeta primers and 13 Jbeta primers. Clones were read by immunoSEQ multiplex PCR, and TCRdb kept only the in-frame ones, dropping some. Counted here are 85,000 to 100,000 clones, around 82% occurring once; the ten biggest clones make up roughly 3%. The chain joins TRBV4-2 to TRBJ1-3; D may be TRBD1 (5 bases). The receptor comes from a middle-aged man in good health and CMV-seronegative. The sequenced material came from PBMCs. The CDR3 region is CASSQDLGRGSGNTIYF. The CDR3 DNA reads as TGTGCCAGCAGCCAAGATTTGGGAAGGGGCAGTGGAAACACCATATATTTT.